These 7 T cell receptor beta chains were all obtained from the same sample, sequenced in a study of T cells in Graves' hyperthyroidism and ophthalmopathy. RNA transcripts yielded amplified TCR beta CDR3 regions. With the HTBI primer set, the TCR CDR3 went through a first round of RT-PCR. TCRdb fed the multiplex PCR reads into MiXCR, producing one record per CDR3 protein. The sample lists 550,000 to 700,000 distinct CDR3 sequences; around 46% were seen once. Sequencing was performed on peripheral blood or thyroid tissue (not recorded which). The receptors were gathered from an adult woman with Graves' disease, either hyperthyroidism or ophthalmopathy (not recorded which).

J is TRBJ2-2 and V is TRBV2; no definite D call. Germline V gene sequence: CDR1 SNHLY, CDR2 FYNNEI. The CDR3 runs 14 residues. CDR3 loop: CARSEVWDTGELFF. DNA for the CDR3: TGTGCTAGAAGCGAGGTGTGGGACACCGGGGAGCTGTTTTTT.

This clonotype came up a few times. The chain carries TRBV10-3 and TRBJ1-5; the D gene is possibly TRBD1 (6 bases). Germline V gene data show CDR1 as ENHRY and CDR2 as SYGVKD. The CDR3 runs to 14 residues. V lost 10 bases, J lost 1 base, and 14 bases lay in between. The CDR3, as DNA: TGTGCCACCTCGGACAGAGGAAGCAATCAGCCCCAGCATTTT. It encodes CATSDRGSNQPQHF.

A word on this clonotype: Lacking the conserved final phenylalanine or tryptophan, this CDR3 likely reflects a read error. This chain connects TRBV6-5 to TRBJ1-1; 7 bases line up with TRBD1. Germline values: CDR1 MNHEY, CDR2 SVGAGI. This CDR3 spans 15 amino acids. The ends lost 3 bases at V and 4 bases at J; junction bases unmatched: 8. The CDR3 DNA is TGTGCCAGCAGTTATGGGACAGCTACAACCACTGAAGCTTTCCTT. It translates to CASSYGTATTTEAFL.

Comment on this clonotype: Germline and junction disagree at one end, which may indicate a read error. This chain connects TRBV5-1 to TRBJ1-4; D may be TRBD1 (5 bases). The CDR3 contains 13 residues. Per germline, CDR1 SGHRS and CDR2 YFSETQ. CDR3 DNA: TGCGCCAGCAGCATAGCGGGACCGGAGAACTTGGTTTTT. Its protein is CASSIAGPENLVF.

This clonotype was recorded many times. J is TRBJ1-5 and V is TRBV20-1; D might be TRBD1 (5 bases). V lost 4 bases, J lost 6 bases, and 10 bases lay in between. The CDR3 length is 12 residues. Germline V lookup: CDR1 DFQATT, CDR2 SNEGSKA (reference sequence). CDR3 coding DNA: TGCAGTGCTATTCGAAGGGGTCAGCCCCAGCATTTT. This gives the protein CSAIRRGQPQHF.

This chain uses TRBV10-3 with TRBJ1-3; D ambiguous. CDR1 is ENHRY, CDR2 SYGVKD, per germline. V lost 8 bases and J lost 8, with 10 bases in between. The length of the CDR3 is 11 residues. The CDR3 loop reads CAIAAPDTIYF. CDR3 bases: TGTGCCATCGCGGCCCCGGACACCATATATTTT.

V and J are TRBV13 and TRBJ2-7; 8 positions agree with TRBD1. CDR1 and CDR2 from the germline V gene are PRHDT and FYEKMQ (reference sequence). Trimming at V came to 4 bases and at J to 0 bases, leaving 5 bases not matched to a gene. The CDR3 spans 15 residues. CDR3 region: CASSSGQGLSYEQYF. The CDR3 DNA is TGTGCCAGCAGCTCCGGACAGGGACTCTCCTACGAGCAGTACTTC.